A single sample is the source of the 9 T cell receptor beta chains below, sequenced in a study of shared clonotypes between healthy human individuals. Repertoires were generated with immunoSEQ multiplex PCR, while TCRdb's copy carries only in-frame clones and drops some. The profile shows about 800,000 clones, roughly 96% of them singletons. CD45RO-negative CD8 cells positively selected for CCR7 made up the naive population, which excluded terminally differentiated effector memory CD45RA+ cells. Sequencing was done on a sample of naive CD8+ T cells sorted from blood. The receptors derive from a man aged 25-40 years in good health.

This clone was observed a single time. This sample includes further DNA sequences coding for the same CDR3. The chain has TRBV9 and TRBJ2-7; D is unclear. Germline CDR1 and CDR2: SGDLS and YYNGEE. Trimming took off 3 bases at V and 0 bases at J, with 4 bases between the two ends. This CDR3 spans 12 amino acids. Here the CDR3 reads CASSGDSYEQYF. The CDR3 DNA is TGTGCCAGCAGCGGTGACTCCTACGAGCAGTACTTC.

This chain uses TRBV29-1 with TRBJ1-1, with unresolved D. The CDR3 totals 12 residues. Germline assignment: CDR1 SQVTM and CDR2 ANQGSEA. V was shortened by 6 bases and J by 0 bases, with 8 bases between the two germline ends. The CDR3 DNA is TGCAGCGTCCTAACGGTGAACACTGAAGCTTTCTTT. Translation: CSVLTVNTEAFF. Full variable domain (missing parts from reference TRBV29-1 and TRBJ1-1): SAVISQKPSRDICQRGTSLTIQCQVDSQVTMMFWYRQQPGQSLTLIATANQGSEATYESGFVIDKFPISRPNLTFSTLTVSNMSPEDSSIYLCSVLTVNTEAFFGQGTRLTVV.

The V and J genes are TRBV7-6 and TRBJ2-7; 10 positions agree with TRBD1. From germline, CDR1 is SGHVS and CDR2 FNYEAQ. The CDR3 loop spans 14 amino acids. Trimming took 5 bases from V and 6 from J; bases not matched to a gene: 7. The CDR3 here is CASSTGTGVLEQYF. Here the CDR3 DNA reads TGTGCCAGCAGCACCGGGACAGGGGTTCTCGAGCAGTACTTC.

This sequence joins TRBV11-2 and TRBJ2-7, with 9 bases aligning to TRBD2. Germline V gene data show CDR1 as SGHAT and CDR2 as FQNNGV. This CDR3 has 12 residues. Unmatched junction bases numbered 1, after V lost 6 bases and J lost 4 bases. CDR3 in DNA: TGTGCCAGCAGAAGCGGGAGGTACGAGCAGTACTTC. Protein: CASRSGRYEQYF.

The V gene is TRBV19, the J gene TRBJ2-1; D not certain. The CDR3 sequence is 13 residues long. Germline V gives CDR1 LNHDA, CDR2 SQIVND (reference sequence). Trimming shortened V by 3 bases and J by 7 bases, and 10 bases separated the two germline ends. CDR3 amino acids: CASSILDSNEQFF. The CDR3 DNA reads TGTGCCAGTAGTATCCTTGACTCTAATGAGCAGTTCTTC.

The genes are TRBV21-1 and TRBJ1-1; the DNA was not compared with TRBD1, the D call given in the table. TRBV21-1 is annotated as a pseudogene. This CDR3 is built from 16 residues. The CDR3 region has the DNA TGTGCCAGCAGCAAAGTAGGAAGGGGGCCGAACACTGAAGCTTTCTTT. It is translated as CASSKVGRGPNTEAFF.

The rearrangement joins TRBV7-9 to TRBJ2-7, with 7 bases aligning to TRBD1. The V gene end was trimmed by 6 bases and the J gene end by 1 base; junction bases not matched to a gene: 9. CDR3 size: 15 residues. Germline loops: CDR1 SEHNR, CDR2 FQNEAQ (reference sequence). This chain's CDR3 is CASSLTGTVSYEQYF. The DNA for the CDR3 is TGTGCCAGCAGTCTAACCGGGACAGTGTCCTACGAGCAGTACTTC.

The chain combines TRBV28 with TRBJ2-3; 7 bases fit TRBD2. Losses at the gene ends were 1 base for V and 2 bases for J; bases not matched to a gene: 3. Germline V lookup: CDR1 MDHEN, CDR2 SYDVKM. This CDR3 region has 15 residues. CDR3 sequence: CASSLSSGPTDTQYF. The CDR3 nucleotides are TGTGCCAGCAGTTTATCTAGCGGCCCCACAGATACGCAGTATTTT.

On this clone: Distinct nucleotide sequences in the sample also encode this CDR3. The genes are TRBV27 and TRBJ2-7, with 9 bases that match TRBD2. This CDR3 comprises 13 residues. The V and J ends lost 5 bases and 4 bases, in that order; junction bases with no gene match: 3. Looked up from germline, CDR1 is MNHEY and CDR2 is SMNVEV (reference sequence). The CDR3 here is CASSAGGPYEQYF. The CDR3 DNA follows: TGTGCCAGCAGTGCGGGAGGGCCGTACGAGCAGTACTTC.